The 12 T cell receptor beta chains below come from one sample, sequenced in a study of blood T cell repertoires in COVID-19. Clones were read by immunoSEQ multiplex PCR, and TCRdb kept only the in-frame ones, dropping some. Of a few hundred thousand clones listed, more than 70% are singletons. Source material: peripheral blood. All receptors come from a woman in her thirties with COVID-19, enrolled during active disease.

The chain recombines TRBV6-6 with TRBJ1-6; weak D call: TRBD1 (5 bases). The CDR3 contains 17 residues. Germline CDR1 reads MNHNY; CDR2 reads SVGAGI (reference sequence). The V and J ends lost 5 bases and 10 bases respectively, with 24 bases between them. This CDR3 is CASSPYPSGAKRSPLHF. For the CDR3, the DNA is TGTGCCAGCAGTCCATACCCCAGCGGGGCAAAGAGATCACCCCTCCACTTT.

The genes are TRBV30 and TRBJ2-2; D not certain. The CDR3 consists of 12 residues. Between the trimmed V and J ends, which lost 4 bases and 2 bases, there was a span of 5 bases. From germline, CDR1 is GTSNPN and CDR2 SVGIG (reference sequence). This CDR3 reads CAWIKNTGELFF. The DNA for the CDR3 is TGTGCCTGGATCAAAAACACCGGGGAGCTGTTTTTT.

The chain joins TRBV6-5 to TRBJ1-6; 7 nucleotides agree with TRBD1. V shed 0 bases and J 6 bases; nucleotides not matched to a gene: 2. This CDR3 spans 15 amino acids. Germline CDR1 is MNHEY and CDR2 is SVGAGI. For the CDR3, the DNA is TGTGCCAGCAGTTACTCGGGACAGCGTAATTCACCCCTCCACTTT. It encodes CASSYSGQRNSPLHF.

The V gene is TRBV5-1, the J gene TRBJ2-7; 9 bases match TRBD1. The V gene's germline CDR1 is SGHRS and CDR2 YFSETQ. The CDR3 totals 15 residues. J gave up 5 bases and V 4 bases, and 10 bases lay outside the gene matches. CDR3 in DNA: TGCGCCAGCAGCCGAACAGGGGGCGAGAGCGACGAGCAGTACTTC. Translation: CASSRTGGESDEQYF.

The rearrangement uses TRBV29-1 and TRBJ1-6, with D unclear. Trimming shortened V by 4 bases and J by 0 bases, and 7 bases separated the two germline ends. The CDR3 sequence is 14 residues long. Germline CDR1 and CDR2: SQVTM and ANQGSEA. This CDR3 reads CSVADNSYNSPLHF. CDR3 nucleotide sequence: TGCAGCGTTGCTGACAACTCCTATAATTCACCCCTCCACTTT.

The rearrangement joins TRBV2 to TRBJ1-2, with TRBD1 matching over 8 bases. Germline V gene sequence: CDR1 SNHLY, CDR2 FYNNEI. This CDR3 spans 14 amino acids. Unmatched junction bases numbered 12, after V lost 11 bases and J lost 4 bases. The CDR3 loop reads CARRGEQGGYGYTF. As DNA, the CDR3 is TGTGCCCGCCGGGGGGAACAGGGGGGCTATGGCTACACCTTC. Full variable domain (outside the CDR3, taken from reference TRBV2 and TRBJ1-2): EPEVTQTPSHQVTQMGQEVILRCVPISNHLYFYWYRQILGQKVEFLVSFYNNEISEKSEIFDDQFSVERPDGSNFTLKIRSTKLEDSAMYFCARRGEQGGYGYTFGSGTRLTVV.

This chain links TRBV24-1 with TRBJ2-3, with a tentative D call TRBD1 (6 bases). Germline CDR1 is KGHDR and CDR2 is SFDVKD. V lost 1 base to trimming and J lost 0 bases, with 13 bases between them. The CDR3 has 17 residues. The CDR3 DNA is TGTGCCACCAGTGATTTTAGCCGGACAGCTAGCACAGATACGCAGTATTTT. It codes for CATSDFSRTASTDTQYF.

The CDR3 loop reads CAWSVPTSGRQETQYF. The CDR3 DNA is TGTGCCTGGAGTGTACCCACTAGCGGGAGGCAAGAGACCCAGTACTTC. This sequence joins TRBV30 and TRBJ2-5; 12 bases map to TRBD2. J lost 2 bases, V lost 0 bases, and 4 bases had no gene match. CDR3 length equals 16 residues. Germline V CDR1 and CDR2: GTSNPN, SVGIG (reference sequence).

This chain joins TRBV4-1 and TRBJ2-2, with TRBD2 as a possible D gene (5 bases). V lost 4 bases and J lost 5, with 11 bases in between. This CDR3 is 14 amino acids long. Germline assignment: CDR1 MGHRA and CDR2 YSYEKL. As DNA, the CDR3 is TGCGCCAGCAGCCTATTACTAGAGACCGGGGAGCTGTTTTTT. This codes for CASSLLLETGELFF.

Details on this clone: The junction does not match germline at one end; this may be a read error. This rearrangement joins TRBV7-7 to TRBJ2-2; no clear D. The CDR3 spans 14 residues. Germline V gene data show CDR1 as SSHAT and CDR2 as FNYEAQ (reference sequence). Here the CDR3 DNA reads TGTGCTAGCAGCTTAGAAACAGTAACCGGGGAGCTGTTTTTT. It translates to CASSLETVTGELFF.

The rearrangement uses TRBV27 and TRBJ1-1; TRBD1 is a possible D gene (6 bases). Germline V gene data show CDR1 as MNHEY and CDR2 as SMNVEV (reference sequence). V dropped 5 bases and J dropped 2 bases, with 15 bases sitting between them. CDR3 length: 15 residues. The CDR3 DNA reads as TGTGCCAGCAGTACCCCGGGGGGGGCTAACACTGAAGCTTTCTTT. Translating gives CASSTPGGANTEAFF.

This chain joins TRBV7-3 and TRBJ1-5; TRBD1 aligns across 8 bases. With V trimmed by 0 bases and J by 2 bases, 0 bases remained unmatched. In germline, CDR1 is SGHTA, CDR2 FQGTGA. The CDR3 runs to 15 residues. The chain's CDR3 is CASSLTGQGNQPQHF. CDR3 nucleotide sequence: TGTGCCAGCAGCTTAACGGGACAGGGCAATCAGCCCCAGCATTTT.